This T cell receptor beta chain came from a study of Ad26.COV2.S vaccination and SARS-CoV-2 variants. As for this clone: Its specificity is unknown.

Treatment given: about 20 received Ad26.COV2.S at low or high dose, single or two shots; a few received placebo; per-sample allocation not given. Samples analyzed were those drawn on day 63 after the first vaccine or placebo injection. Some clones are missing from TCRdb's copy, which holds only in-frame ones; the method was immunoSEQ multiplex PCR. This table has about 400,000 clones, around four fifths appearing once. Between the trimmed V and J ends, which lost 1 base and 7 bases, there was a span of 8 bases. This CDR3 comprises 12 residues. The germline gives CDR1 SGHDN, CDR2 FVKESK. Study conclusions and caveats: Spike-specific responses of CD8+ and CD4+ T cells were reported to display substantial breadth after vaccination. Vaccinees and placebo recipients showed similar non-spike TCR breadth.

V is TRBV14 and J is TRBJ2-7, with D uncertain. This receptor was obtained from a person aged 18-65 years who received the Ad26.COV2.S COVID-19 vaccine or a placebo. This specimen was peripheral blood, taken in a trial of Ad26.COV2.S vaccine versus placebo. In nucleotides, the CDR3 is TGTGCCAGCAGCCAAGTAACCGGGGAGCAGTACTTC. It specifies CASSQVTGEQYF.